This record looks at one T cell receptor (beta chain) sequence and its context. The antigen remains undetermined. Used for diagnoses were clinical symptoms, serum thyroxine and TRAb, thyroid ultrasound and orbital computed tomography. PBMCs were sourced from over 8.5 ml fresh peripheral blood. Researchers took RNA transcripts and amplified the TCR beta CDR3 regions from them. The HTBI primer set drove a first-round RT-PCR of the TCR CDR3. TCRdb re-analysed the multiplex PCR reads in MiXCR, keeping a single row per CDR3 protein. In the table there are some 350,000 distinct CDR3 sequences, less than 20% of which are singletons. This entry is derived from a study of T cells in Graves' hyperthyroidism and ophthalmopathy. Study observations and caveats: Appearing also in blood were most of the thyroid clonotypes expanded above 0.001. The model anticipated ophthalmopathy a median about six months pre-onset.

This CDR3 region has 16 residues. The germline gives CDR1 SGHNT, CDR2 YYREEE (reference sequence). Trimming removed 4 bases at V and 4 bases at J, with 19 bases between. The clonotype originates from a woman younger than 30 with Graves' hyperthyroidism that later progressed to Graves' ophthalmopathy. The chain has TRBV5-4 and TRBJ2-3; D may correspond to TRBD1 or TRBD2 (5 bases each). Sequencing was done on a sample of blood. Here the CDR3 reads CASSRRGAGRADTQYF. The DNA for the CDR3 is TGTGCCAGCAGCCGCCGGGGTGCGGGCAGGGCAGATACGCAGTATTTT.